This T cell receptor (beta chain) was recovered during a study of shared clonotypes between healthy human individuals. Study-wide results and limits: For naive CD4 cells, roughly 5% of clonotypes were shared across a few donors.

TCRdb's table, derived via immunoSEQ multiplex PCR, lists solely in-frame clones and lacks some. The sample holds approximately 1.5 million clones, roughly 98% seen once. About this clone: Antigen: not known.

After removal of 0 bases from V and 7 bases from J, the junction contained 4 bases not matched to a gene. Germline V gives CDR1 GTSNPN, CDR2 SVGIG (reference sequence). The CDR3 sequence is 14 residues long. Sequences were obtained from naive CD4+ T cells sorted from blood. Stated subset: CD45RA+ positively selected. The chain employs TRBV30 and TRBJ1-5, with 9 bases fitting TRBD1. The TCR comes from a young man in good health. CDR3 nucleotide sequence: TGTGCCTGGAGTGTGGGGACAGGGTCCCAGCCCCAGCATTTT. Translation gives CAWSVGTGSQPQHF.